The present T cell receptor beta chain was sequenced within a study of cytomegalovirus exposure and HLA in healthy donors. Looking at the study overall: Prior work identified 117 million unique TCR beta sequences in some 180 million T cells. Study observations and caveats: The analysis excluded some indistinguishable V segments, including TRBV6-2 and TRBV6-3. Many donors carried some public TCRs, although rarity characterized most TCR sequences. It was taken for granted in presence/absence analyses that sequencing depth across donors was roughly uniform.

Trimming removed 0 bases from V and 8 bases from J, with 7 bases in between. CDR1 is MNHEY, CDR2 SVGAGI, per germline. The CDR3 spans 12 residues. A note on this clone: Its target is not known.

The PCR contained 60 Vbeta and 13 Jbeta primers. TCRdb keeps only in-frame clones here, not all; method: immunoSEQ multiplex PCR. This sample's table reports around 190,000 clones. This sequence was found in a woman between 25 and 40 years old in good health and CMV-seropositive. The gene calls are TRBV6-5 and TRBJ1-2; D is unclear. The sequencing sample was made of PBMCs. The CDR3 DNA reads TGTGCCAGCAGTTACTCGAACTGGGGCTACACCTTC. Translating gives CASSYSNWGYTF.